Presented here are 30 T cell receptor beta chains from one specimen sequenced in a study of Ad26.COV2.S vaccination and SARS-CoV-2 variants. Sequencing was performed with immunoSEQ multiplex PCR; in TCRdb, only in-frame clones are kept and a portion is missing. The sample lists roughly 140,000 clones, 70% to 90% occurring once. This sample comprised peripheral blood, obtained after recovery from COVID-19. The receptors come from a human donor who had recovered from COVID-19.

The rearrangement links TRBV10-3 to TRBJ2-7; D possibly corresponds to TRBD1 (6 bases). The CDR3 loop spans 13 amino acids. V shed 7 bases and J shed 2 bases, with 12 bases lying between them. The germline gives CDR1 ENHRY, CDR2 SYGVKD. The CDR3 DNA reads TGTGCCATCAACAGGGACGTAACCTACGAGCAGTACTTC. It encodes CAINRDVTYEQYF.

V usage is TRBV7-2 and J usage is TRBJ1-2, with 7 bases that match TRBD1. The CDR3 is 16 residues long. Germline trimming cut 5 bases from V and 4 bases from J; bases unmatched to any gene: 13. Germline CDR1 and CDR2: SGHTA and FQGNSA. The CDR3 reads CASSAAFTSGGYGYTF. The CDR3 DNA reads TGTGCCAGCAGCGCCGCGTTTACCTCAGGGGGCTATGGCTACACCTTC.

The gene calls are TRBV5-1 and TRBJ1-3; tentatively, D is TRBD1 (5 bases). Germline-derived CDR1 and CDR2 are SGHRS and YFSETQ. This CDR3 spans 15 amino acids. Deletions cut 1 base from V and 0 bases from J, with 8 bases between. CDR3 coding DNA: TGCGCCAGCAGCTTGCTGGGGGACTCTGGAAACACCATATATTTT. Its translation is CASSLLGDSGNTIYF.

The chain uses TRBV13 and TRBJ2-1, with 7 bases identical to TRBD1. V lost 5 bases and J lost 1; bases outside the gene matches: 5. The CDR3 spans 15 residues. CDR1 PRHDT and CDR2 FYEKMQ come from the germline V gene (reference sequence). CDR3 loop: CASSKQGYSYNEQFF. In nucleotides, the CDR3 is TGTGCCAGCAGCAAACAGGGGTATTCCTACAATGAGCAGTTCTTC.

The V gene is TRBV2, the J gene TRBJ2-1; 13 bases align to TRBD2. After removal of 6 bases from V and 8 bases from J, the junction contained 10 bases not matched to a gene. CDR3 length: 16 amino acids. Germline CDR1 SNHLY, CDR2 FYNNEI. As DNA, the CDR3 is TGTGCCAGCAGAGGCCCGACTAGCGGGGGGTTTGATGAGCAGTTCTTC. This gives the protein CASRGPTSGGFDEQFF. Filled out from reference TRBV2 and TRBJ2-1, the complete variable domain reads EPEVTQTPSHQVTQMGQEVILRCVPISNHLYFYWYRQILGQKVEFLVSFYNNEISEKSEIFDDQFSVERPDGSNFTLKIRSTKLEDSAMYFCASRGPTSGGFDEQFFGPGTRLTVL.

V usage is TRBV19 and J usage is TRBJ2-2; D remains unclear. V lost 3 bases, J lost 1 base, and 6 bases lay in between. The CDR3 is 14 amino acids. Germline loops: CDR1 LNHDA, CDR2 SQIVND (reference sequence). Here the CDR3 reads CASSIHGNTGELFF. The CDR3 coding sequence is TGTGCCAGTAGTATCCACGGGAACACCGGGGAGCTGTTTTTT.

The chain couples TRBV6-2 or TRBV6-3 to TRBJ2-7; 7 positions match TRBD1. The CDR3 runs to 13 residues. Germline V CDR1 and CDR2: MNHEY, SVGEGT. Trimming at V came to 4 bases and at J to 6 bases, leaving 6 bases not matched to a gene. The CDR3 DNA reads TGTGCCAGCAGTTTCACAGGGGCAGGCGAGCAGTACTTC. Its protein is CASSFTGAGEQYF.

The chain uses TRBV9 and TRBJ1-1; 11 bases line up with TRBD1. The V gene's germline CDR1 is SGDLS and CDR2 YYNGEE. CDR3 length: 14 amino acids. J lost 4 bases, V lost 3 bases, and 2 bases had no gene match. The CDR3 DNA follows: TGTGCCAGCAGCGAGGGGACAGGGGGCACTGAAGCTTTCTTT. Translated, it gives CASSEGTGGTEAFF.

Regarding this clone: The junction shows a germline mismatch at one end, possibly a read error. The V and J genes are TRBV7-2 and TRBJ2-1; 8 bases match TRBD2. The CDR3 loop spans 13 amino acids. Looked up from germline, CDR1 is SGHTA and CDR2 is FQGNSA. The CDR3 DNA sequence: TGTGCCAGCAGCTTAGGTGGGTGGACTAGCCGCCTCTTC. Amino acid sequence: CASSLGGWTSRLF.

The V and J genes are TRBV28 and TRBJ2-7; D possibly matches TRBD1 or TRBD2 (5 bases each). Germline V gene data show CDR1 as MDHEN and CDR2 as SYDVKM. The CDR3 extends over 16 amino acids. V lost 6 bases, J lost 4 bases, and 22 bases lay in between. CDR3 coding DNA: TGTGCCAGCAGCCCGCGGACGTCCCGAGGGGTTTACGAGCAGTACTTC. It translates to CASSPRTSRGVYEQYF.

The chain has TRBV5-1 and TRBJ1-4; D might be TRBD1 (6 bases). The CDR3 is 15 residues long. Looked up from germline, CDR1 is SGHRS and CDR2 is YFSETQ. V was pared by 4 bases and J by 4 bases, with 14 bases between. CDR3 sequence (DNA): TGCGCCAGCAGCCTCGGAGGACAGCTTAATGAAAAACTGTTTTTT. This translates into CASSLGGQLNEKLFF.

CDR3 in DNA: TGTGCCAGCACCACGTTCAGGGCTAATGAAAAACTGTTTTTT. This translates into CASTTFRANEKLFF. The chain carries TRBV11-2 and TRBJ1-4, with a weak D call TRBD1 (5 bases). The CDR3 is 14 amino acids. In germline, CDR1 is SGHAT, CDR2 FQNNGV. V gave up 7 bases and J gave up 3 bases, with 12 bases separating them.

The chain couples TRBV6-5 to TRBJ2-1; TRBD2 is a possible D gene (5 bases). Germline CDR1 MNHEY, CDR2 SVGAGI. V was cut by 5 bases and J by 9 bases, with 11 bases left in between. The CDR3 length is 12 residues. The CDR3 DNA reads as TGTGCCAGCAGTCTCCGGGGTTCTGAGCAGTTCTTC. Protein: CASSLRGSEQFF.

The chain recombines TRBV7-9 with TRBJ2-5; TRBD1 agrees at 8 bases. This CDR3 spans 15 amino acids. V dropped 4 bases and J dropped 2; count of bases not matched to a gene: 6. Germline assignment: CDR1 SEHNR and CDR2 FQNEAQ (reference sequence). CDR3 bases: TGTGCCAGCAGCTGGAGGACAGGGCAACAAGAGACCCAGTACTTC. Protein sequence: CASSWRTGQQETQYF.

The V and J genes are TRBV4-3 and TRBJ2-1; 12 nucleotides line up with TRBD2. The CDR3 has 17 amino acids. From germline, CDR1 is LGHNA and CDR2 YSLEER. Unmatched junction bases numbered 4, after V lost 4 bases and J lost 0 bases. The CDR3 DNA reads as TGCGCCAGCAGCCGTGGACTAGCGGGGAACTCCTACAATGAGCAGTTCTTC. Its translation: CASSRGLAGNSYNEQFF.

V is TRBV5-1 and J is TRBJ1-4, with a possible D match to TRBD1 (6 bases). V lost 3 bases and J lost 7, with 22 bases in between. This CDR3 has 17 residues. Germline V gene lookup returns CDR1 SGHRS and CDR2 YFSETQ. The CDR3 sequence: CASSSSPGGGVGEKLFF. DNA of the CDR3: TGCGCCAGCAGCTCCTCGCCCGGGGGGGGCGTCGGTGAAAAACTGTTTTTT.

The chain carries TRBV12-3 or TRBV12-4 and TRBJ1-4, with D hard to call. Trimming shortened V by 3 bases and J by 8 bases, and 10 bases separated the two germline ends. The CDR3 extends over 13 amino acids. The CDR3 bases are TGTGCCAGCAGTTTGAGCGGGAGAGAAAAACTGTTTTTT. Protein: CASSLSGREKLFF.

The genes are TRBV11-2 and TRBJ2-3; tentative D call: TRBD1 (6 bases). Trimming took off 2 bases at V and 2 bases at J, with 14 bases between the two ends. Germline CDR1 and CDR2: SGHAT and FQNNGV. There are 16 residues in the CDR3. This CDR3 is CASSLFRQGNTDTQYF. The CDR3 DNA reads TGTGCCAGCAGCTTATTTAGGCAGGGGAACACAGATACGCAGTATTTT.

This clone was observed a handful of times. The chain has TRBV5-4 and TRBJ2-2, with TRBD2 matching over 9 bases. Germline V gene data show CDR1 as SGHNT and CDR2 as YYREEE (reference sequence). Trimming cost V 2 bases and J 6 bases; bases outside gene matches: 2. The CDR3 totals 14 residues. CDR3 coding DNA: TGTGCCAGCAGCTTAGAGCGGGGGGCCGGGGAGCTGTTTTTT. Translated, it gives CASSLERGAGELFF. Full variable domain (rest looked up from reference TRBV5-4 and TRBJ2-2): ETGVTQSPTHLIKTRGQQVTLRCSSQSGHNTVSWYQQALGQGPQFIFQYYREEENGRGNFPPRFSGLQFPNYSSELNVNALELDDSALYLCASSLERGAGELFFGEGSRLTVL.

The V and J genes are TRBV24-1 and TRBJ2-3; D gene ambiguous. Germline-derived CDR1 and CDR2 are KGHDR and SFDVKD. The CDR3 is 13 residues long. The V end was cut by 4 bases, the J end by 2 bases, with 6 bases between. The CDR3: CATSDPSTDTQYF. CDR3 sequence (DNA): TGTGCCACCAGTGACCCGTCCACAGATACGCAGTATTTT.

This chain uses TRBV27 with TRBJ2-1; D gene ambiguous. V was shortened by 4 bases and J by 8 bases, with 12 bases between the two germline ends. The germline V gene has CDR1 MNHEY and CDR2 SMNVEV (reference sequence). CDR3 length equals 13 residues. CDR3 loop: CASSSVGWDEQFF. The CDR3 bases are TGTGCCAGCAGTTCAGTAGGGTGGGATGAGCAGTTCTTC.

V and J are TRBV10-2 and TRBJ2-7; D unresolved. CDR3 length: 13 amino acids. Trimming left V 2 bases short and J 9 bases short, with 14 bases between. Germline loops: CDR1 WSHSY, CDR2 SAAADI. The CDR3, as DNA: TGCGCCAGCAGTGAGAACAGCTCCGGCCCGCAGTACTTC. Protein product: CASSENSSGPQYF.

This chain links TRBV18 with TRBJ1-2; D is perhaps TRBD1 (5 bases). Germline V gene lookup returns CDR1 KGHSH and CDR2 LQKENI. V gave up 4 bases and J gave up 4 bases, with 10 bases separating them. The CDR3 runs 13 residues. The CDR3 nucleotides read TGTGCCAGCTCACAACGGGGGTTCTATGGCTACACCTTC. Amino acids: CASSQRGFYGYTF.

The V and J genes are TRBV5-5 and TRBJ1-6; TRBD1 agrees at 7 bases. Germline trimming cut 3 bases from V and 3 bases from J; bases unmatched to any gene: 0. The CDR3 loop spans 14 amino acids. The V gene's germline CDR1 is SGHKS and CDR2 YYEKEE (reference sequence). The CDR3 protein is CASSYRGYNSPLHF. CDR3 in DNA: TGTGCCAGCAGCTACAGGGGCTATAATTCACCCCTCCACTTT. Filled out from reference TRBV5-5 and TRBJ1-6, the complete variable domain reads DAGVTQSPTHLIKTRGQQVTLRCSPISGHKSVSWYQQVLGQGPQFIFQYYEKEERGRGNFPDRFSARQFPNYSSELNVNALLLGDSALYLCASSYRGYNSPLHFGNGTRLTVT.

The gene calls are TRBV6-2 or TRBV6-3 and TRBJ1-4, with D unresolved. With 0 bases removed from V and 8 bases from J, the gap between germline ends came to 13 bases. The CDR3 runs 15 residues. CDR1 MNHEY and CDR2 SVGEGT come from the germline V gene. The CDR3 protein is CASSYSAARGEKLFF. Written as DNA, the CDR3 is TGTGCCAGCAGTTACTCGGCGGCTCGCGGGGAAAAACTGTTTTTT.

V is TRBV5-1 and J is TRBJ2-2; TRBD2 aligns across 8 bases. The CDR3 has 18 amino acids. CDR1 and CDR2 (germline): SGHRS, YFSETQ. Germline trimming cut 4 bases from V and 0 bases from J; bases unmatched to any gene: 11. The CDR3 region is CASSPGGSAGANTGELFF. As DNA, the CDR3 is TGCGCCAGCAGCCCGGGGGGGTCGGCAGGCGCGAACACCGGGGAGCTGTTTTTT. The complete variable domain, with remaining parts taken from reference TRBV5-1 and TRBJ2-2, reads KAGVTQTPRYLIKTRGQQVTLSCSPISGHRSVSWYQQTPGQGLQFLFEYFSETQRNKGNFPGRFSGRQFSNSRSEMNVSTLELGDSALYLCASSPGGSAGANTGELFFGEGSRLTVL.

CDR3 amino acids: CASSPWDSSLNTEAFF. The CDR3 DNA sequence: TGTGCCAGCAGCCCCTGGGACAGCAGCCTGAACACTGAAGCTTTCTTT. The chain carries TRBV7-9 and TRBJ1-1, with 7 bases fitting TRBD1. After removal of 5 bases from V and 0 bases from J, the junction contained 9 bases not matched to a gene. The CDR3 length is 16 residues. Germline CDR1 SEHNR, CDR2 FQNEAQ (reference sequence).

The rearrangement uses TRBV6-1 and TRBJ1-5, with D hard to call. This CDR3 region has 13 residues. Germline CDR1 MNHNS, CDR2 SASEGT. Trimming cost V 1 base and J 3 bases, with 4 bases left between them. The CDR3 DNA reads as TGTGCCAGCAGTGAAGTGGACAATCAGCCCCAGCATTTT. This codes for CASSEVDNQPQHF.

This clone was observed a single time. The chain is built from TRBV19 and TRBJ2-1; 12 nucleotides agree with TRBD2. Germline loops: CDR1 LNHDA, CDR2 SQIVND (reference sequence). The CDR3 has 15 residues. V gave up 5 bases and J gave up 7 bases; unmatched junction bases: 6. CDR3 nucleotide sequence: TGTGCCAGTAGTCTTGGTCTAGCGGGGGGGAATGAGCAGTTCTTC. Protein sequence: CASSLGLAGGNEQFF.

The rearrangement uses TRBV5-5 and TRBJ1-3, with unresolved D. CDR1 is SGHKS, CDR2 YYEKEE, per germline (reference sequence). V was pared by 4 bases and J by 4 bases, with 12 bases between. The CDR3 runs 14 residues. CDR3 region: CASSREVSGNTIYF. The CDR3 nucleotides are TGTGCCAGCAGCCGGGAAGTCTCGGGAAACACCATATATTTT.